This T cell receptor beta chain was recorded in a study of blood T cell repertoires in COVID-19 (dated by TCRdb to the early 2020s). A note on the overall study: The collaborator samples originated in the United States, Italy and Spain and spanned the acute and convalescent phases of COVID-19. The sample metadata nearly always contained a de-identified subject ID, COVID-19 status, age in years and sex. The material from the prospective study consisted of cDNA or gDNA derived from T cells, B-cell-depleted T cells, or PBMCs. The dataset comprised deeply sampled blood TCRbeta repertoires from subjects exposed to, actively infected with, or recovered from COVID-19. The repertoires were made available in a free public database intended to serve as a resource for research on the immune response to SARS-CoV-2. Where available, HLA class I and class II types were obtained from metadata supplied by the sample provider rather than from assay-based typing. Samples came from the ongoing ImmuneRACE study (first 160 participants) plus 1,254 subjects from 6 global collaborators.

What the study reported, not specific to this receptor: How much clinical and demographic metadata was included differed by source and by participant, and the metadata was provided uncurated.

The immunoSEQ Assay, a bias-controlled multiplex PCR, was used to amplify TCRbeta CDR3 regions from genomic DNA. The authors' pipeline ran thus. The number of nucleated cells in each sample was estimated from the amplification of reference gene primers within the assay. To quantify the absolute abundance of each unique TCRbeta CDR3 rearrangement, sequence reads were collapsed and filtered. For each sample, productive Simpson clonality was calculated as the square root of Simpson's diversity index across productive rearrangements. This immuneACCESS table, as held by TCRdb, lists in-frame sequences with V and J called but not all clones. Of the missing ones, under half trace to an unresolved V gene in checked studies; the others have no known cause. V and J calls and clone size are copied from that table; D and trimming were computed from the DNA. The sample yields roughly 100,000 clones; approximately 80% were counted once. Roughly a tenth of the sample belongs to the ten largest clones.

The collaborating institutions used their own protocols to collect whole blood in K2EDTA tubes. For TCRbeta analysis, collaborator samples were shipped as frozen whole blood, as isolated PBMCs, or as DNA extracted from either sample type. CDR1 SGHVS and CDR2 FNYEAQ are derived from the germline V gene. The CDR3 numbers 15 residues from cysteine through phenylalanine. The kept DNA is CDR3 alone, 45 bases in frame from the first base. From V the trimming removes 3 bases and from J it removes 8 bases, while the gene matches leave 7 bases of the junction unaccounted for. On this clone itself: This receptor's antigen is unknown. No per-base quality is available; no much larger clone lies one base away.

Material for sequencing was peripheral blood. The sequence is built from TRBV7-6 and TRBJ1-6, with 7 bases in between that match TRBD1. This sequence was found in a man in his sixties with active or convalescent COVID-19. Read as DNA, the sequence is TGTGCCAGCAGCTTCAGAGGGCAGGGGGATTCACCCCTCCACTTT. Its protein product is CASSFRGQGDSPLHF.